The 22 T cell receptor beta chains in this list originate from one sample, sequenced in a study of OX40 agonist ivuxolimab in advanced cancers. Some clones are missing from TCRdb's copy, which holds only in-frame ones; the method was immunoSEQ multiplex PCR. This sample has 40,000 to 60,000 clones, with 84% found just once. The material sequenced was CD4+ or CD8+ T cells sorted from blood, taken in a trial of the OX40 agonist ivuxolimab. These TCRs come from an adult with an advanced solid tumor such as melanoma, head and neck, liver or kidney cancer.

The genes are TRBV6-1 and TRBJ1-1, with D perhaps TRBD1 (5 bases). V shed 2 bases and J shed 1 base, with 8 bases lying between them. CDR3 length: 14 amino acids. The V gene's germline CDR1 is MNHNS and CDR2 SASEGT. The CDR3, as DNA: TGTGCCAGCAGTGAAAATAGGGGGAACACTGAAGCTTTCTTT. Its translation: CASSENRGNTEAFF.

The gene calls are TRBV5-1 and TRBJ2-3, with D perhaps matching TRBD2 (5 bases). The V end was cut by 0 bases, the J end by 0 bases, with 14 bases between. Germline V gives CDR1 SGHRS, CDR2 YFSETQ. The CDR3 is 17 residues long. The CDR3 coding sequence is TGCGCCAGCAGCTTGGGGCCGGAGGCCACTAGCACAGATACGCAGTATTTT. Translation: CASSLGPEATSTDTQYF.

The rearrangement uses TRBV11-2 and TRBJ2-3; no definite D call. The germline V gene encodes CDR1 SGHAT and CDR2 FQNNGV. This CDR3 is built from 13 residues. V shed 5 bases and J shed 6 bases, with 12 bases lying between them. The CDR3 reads CASSPLAVDTQYF. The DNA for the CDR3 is TGTGCCAGCAGCCCTCTTGCGGTGGATACGCAGTATTTT.

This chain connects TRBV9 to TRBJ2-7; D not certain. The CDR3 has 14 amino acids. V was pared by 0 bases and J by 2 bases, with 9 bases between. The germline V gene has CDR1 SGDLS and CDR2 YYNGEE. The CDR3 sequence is CASSVVANTYEQYF. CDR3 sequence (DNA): TGTGCCAGCAGCGTAGTTGCGAATACCTACGAGCAGTACTTC.

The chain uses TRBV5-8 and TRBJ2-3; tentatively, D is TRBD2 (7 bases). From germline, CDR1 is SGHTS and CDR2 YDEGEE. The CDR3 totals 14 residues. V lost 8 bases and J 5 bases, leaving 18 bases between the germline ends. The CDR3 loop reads CASWSGEGVDTQYF. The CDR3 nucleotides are TGTGCCAGTTGGTCAGGGGAGGGCGTAGATACGCAGTATTTT.

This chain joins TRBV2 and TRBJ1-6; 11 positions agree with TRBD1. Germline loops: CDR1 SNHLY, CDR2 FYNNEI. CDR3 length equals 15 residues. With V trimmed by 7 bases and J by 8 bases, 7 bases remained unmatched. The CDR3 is CASTGQGARDSPLHF. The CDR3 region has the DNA TGTGCCAGCACCGGACAGGGGGCGAGGGATTCACCCCTCCACTTT.

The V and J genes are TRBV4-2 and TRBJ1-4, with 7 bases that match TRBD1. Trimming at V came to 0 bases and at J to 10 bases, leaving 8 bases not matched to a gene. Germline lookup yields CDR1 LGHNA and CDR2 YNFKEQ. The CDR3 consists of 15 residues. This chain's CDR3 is CASSQEGQAAGKLFF. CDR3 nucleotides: TGTGCCAGCAGCCAAGAAGGACAGGCTGCGGGAAAACTGTTTTTT.

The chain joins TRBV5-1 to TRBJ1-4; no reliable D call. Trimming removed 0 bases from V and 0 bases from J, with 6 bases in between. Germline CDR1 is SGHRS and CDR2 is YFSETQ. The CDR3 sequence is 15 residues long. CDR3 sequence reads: CASSLEGATNEKLFF. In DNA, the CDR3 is TGCGCCAGCAGCTTGGAGGGTGCAACTAATGAAAAACTGTTTTTT.

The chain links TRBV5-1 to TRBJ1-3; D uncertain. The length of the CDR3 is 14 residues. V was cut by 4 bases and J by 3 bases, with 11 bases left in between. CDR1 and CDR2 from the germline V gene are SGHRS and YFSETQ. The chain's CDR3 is CASSRPGDGNTIYF. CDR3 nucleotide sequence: TGCGCCAGCAGCCGCCCTGGAGATGGAAACACCATATATTTT.

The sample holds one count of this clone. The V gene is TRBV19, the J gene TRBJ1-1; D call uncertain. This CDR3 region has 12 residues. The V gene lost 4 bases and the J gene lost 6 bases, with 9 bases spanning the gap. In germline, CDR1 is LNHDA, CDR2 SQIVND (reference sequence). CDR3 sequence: CASSTTVSEAFF. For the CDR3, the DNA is TGTGCCAGTAGTACGACTGTGTCTGAAGCTTTCTTT. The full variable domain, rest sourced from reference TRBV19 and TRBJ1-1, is DGGITQSPKYLFRKEGQNVTLSCEQNLNHDAMYWYRQDPGQGLRLIYYSQIVNDFQKGDIAEGYSVSREKKESFPLTVTSAQKNPTAFYLCASSTTVSEAFFGQGTRLTVV.

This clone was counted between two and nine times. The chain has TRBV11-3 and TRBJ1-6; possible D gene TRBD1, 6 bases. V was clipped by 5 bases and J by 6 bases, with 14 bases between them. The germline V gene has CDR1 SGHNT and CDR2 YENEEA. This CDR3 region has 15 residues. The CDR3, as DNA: TGTGCCAGCAGCCCCCTCGGACAGTTTAATTCACCCCTCCACTTT. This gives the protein CASSPLGQFNSPLHF.

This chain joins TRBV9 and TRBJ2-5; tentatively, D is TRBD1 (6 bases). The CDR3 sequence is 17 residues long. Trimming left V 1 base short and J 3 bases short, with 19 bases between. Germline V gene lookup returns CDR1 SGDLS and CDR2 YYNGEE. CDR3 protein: CASSVTSPGVGEETQYF. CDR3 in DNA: TGTGCCAGCAGCGTAACTAGTCCAGGGGTGGGGGAAGAGACCCAGTACTTC.

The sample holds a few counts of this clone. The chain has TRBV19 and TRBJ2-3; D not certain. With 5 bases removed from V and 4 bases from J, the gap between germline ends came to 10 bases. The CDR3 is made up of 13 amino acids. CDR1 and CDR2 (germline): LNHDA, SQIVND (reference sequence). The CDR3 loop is CASSPQWADTQYF. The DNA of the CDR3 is TGTGCCAGTAGTCCACAATGGGCAGATACGCAGTATTTT.

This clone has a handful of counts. CDR3 DNA sequence: TGTGCCAGCAGACTGGGTCGTTCGGGCTTTGAAGCTTTCTTT. This encodes CASRLGRSGFEAFF. V usage is TRBV5-6 and J usage is TRBJ1-1; D not certain. The CDR3 consists of 14 residues. CDR1 and CDR2 (germline): SGHDT, YYEEEE. The V gene lost 5 bases and the J gene lost 7 bases, with 18 bases spanning the gap.

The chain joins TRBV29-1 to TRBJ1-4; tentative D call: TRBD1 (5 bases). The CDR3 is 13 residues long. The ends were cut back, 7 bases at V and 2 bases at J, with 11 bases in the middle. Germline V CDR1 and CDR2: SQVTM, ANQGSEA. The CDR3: CSGGDGTNEKLFF. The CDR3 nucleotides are TGCAGCGGCGGGGACGGGACTAATGAAAAACTGTTTTTT.

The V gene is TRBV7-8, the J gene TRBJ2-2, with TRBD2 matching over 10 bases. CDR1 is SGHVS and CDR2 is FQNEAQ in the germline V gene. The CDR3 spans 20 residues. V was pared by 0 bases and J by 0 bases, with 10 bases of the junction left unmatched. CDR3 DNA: TGTGCCAGCAGCTTAGCGGGAAGGGGACTAGCGTTCGCGAACACCGGGGAGCTGTTTTTT. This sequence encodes CASSLAGRGLAFANTGELFF. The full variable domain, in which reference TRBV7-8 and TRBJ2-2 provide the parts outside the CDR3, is GAGVSQSPRYKVAKRGQDVALRCDPISGHVSLFWYQQALGQGPEFLTYFQNEAQLDKSGLPSDRFFAERPEGSVSTLKIQRTQQEDSAVYLCASSLAGRGLAFANTGELFFGEGSRLTVL.

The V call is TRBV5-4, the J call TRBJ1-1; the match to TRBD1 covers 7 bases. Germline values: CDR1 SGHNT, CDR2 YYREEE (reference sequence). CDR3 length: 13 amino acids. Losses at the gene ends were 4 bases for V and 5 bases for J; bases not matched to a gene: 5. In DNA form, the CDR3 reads TGTGCCAGCAGCCGACAGGGTGGGACTGAAGCTTTCTTT. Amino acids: CASSRQGGTEAFF. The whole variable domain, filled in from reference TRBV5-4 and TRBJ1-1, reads ETGVTQSPTHLIKTRGQQVTLRCSSQSGHNTVSWYQQALGQGPQFIFQYYREEENGRGNFPPRFSGLQFPNYSSELNVNALELDDSALYLCASSRQGGTEAFFGQGTRLTVV.

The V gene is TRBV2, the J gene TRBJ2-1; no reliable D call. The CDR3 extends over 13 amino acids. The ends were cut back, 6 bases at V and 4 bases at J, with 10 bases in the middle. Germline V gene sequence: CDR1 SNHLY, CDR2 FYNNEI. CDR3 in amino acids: CASSARNYNEQFF. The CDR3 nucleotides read TGTGCCAGCAGCGCAAGGAATTACAATGAGCAGTTCTTC.

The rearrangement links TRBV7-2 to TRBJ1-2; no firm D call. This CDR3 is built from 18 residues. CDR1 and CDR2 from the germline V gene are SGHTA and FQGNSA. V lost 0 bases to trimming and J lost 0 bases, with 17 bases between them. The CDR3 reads CASSLAARSLRANYGYTF. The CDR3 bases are TGTGCCAGCAGCTTAGCGGCCAGGAGCCTTCGTGCTAACTATGGCTACACCTTC.

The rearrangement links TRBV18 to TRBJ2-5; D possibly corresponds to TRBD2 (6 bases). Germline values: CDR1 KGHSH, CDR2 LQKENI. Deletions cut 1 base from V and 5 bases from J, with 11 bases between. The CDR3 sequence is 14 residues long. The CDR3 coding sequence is TGTGCCAGCTCACCACGGGCTAGCGATGAGACCCAGTACTTC. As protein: CASSPRASDETQYF. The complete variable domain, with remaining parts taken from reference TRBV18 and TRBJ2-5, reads NAGVMQNPRHLVRRRGQEARLRCSPMKGHSHVYWYRQLPEEGLKFMVYLQKENIIDESGMPKERFSAEFPKEGPSILRIQQVVRGDSAAYFCASSPRASDETQYFGPGTRLLVL.

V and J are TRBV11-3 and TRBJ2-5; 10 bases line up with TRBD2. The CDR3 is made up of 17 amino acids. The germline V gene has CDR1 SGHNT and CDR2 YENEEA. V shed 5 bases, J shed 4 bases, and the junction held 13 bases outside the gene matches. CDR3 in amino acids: CASSPDLGKRGGETQYF. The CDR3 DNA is TGTGCCAGCAGCCCCGACTTGGGAAAGCGGGGGGGAGAGACCCAGTACTTC.

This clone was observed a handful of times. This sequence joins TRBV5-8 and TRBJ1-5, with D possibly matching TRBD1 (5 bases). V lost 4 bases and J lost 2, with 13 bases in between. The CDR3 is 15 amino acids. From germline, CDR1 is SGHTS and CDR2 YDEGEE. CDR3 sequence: CASSPGVRGNQPQHF. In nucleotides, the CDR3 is TGTGCCAGCAGCCCGGGGGTGCGGGGCAATCAGCCCCAGCATTTT. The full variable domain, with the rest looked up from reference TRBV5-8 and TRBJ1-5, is EAGVTQSPTHLIKTRGQQATLRCSPISGHTSVYWYQQALGLGLQFLLWYDEGEERNRGNFPPRFSGRQFPNYSSELNVNALELEDSALYLCASSPGVRGNQPQHFGDGTRLSIL.